The following is a T cell receptor beta chain sequence with its context. What it recognizes is unknown. This sample was taken from a study of post-analysis software for immune sequencing data. General study results and limits: Controls showed significantly higher normalized Chao1 diversity than did multiple sclerosis patients. There were a few TRBV segments more frequent in patients than controls, and TRBV5-6, TRBV5-1 and TRBV20-1 were among them.

Germline V gene lookup returns CDR1 SQVTM and CDR2 ANQGSEA. The CDR3 consists of 13 residues. V was clipped by 5 bases and J by 9 bases, with 17 bases between them. Every TCR beta cDNA library bore unique molecular identifiers. The yield from about 1 to 10 million T cells was roughly 0.5 million cDNA molecules in total. A single record per CDR3 protein comes from TCRdb applying MiXCR to the PCR reads. The sample consists of 600,000 to 750,000 distinct CDR3 sequences, 55% to 60% of them appearing once. V and J are TRBV29-1 and TRBJ2-4; D may be TRBD2 (7 bases). The specimen sequenced was blood. The sequence derives from a girl under 10 years old with multiple sclerosis. The CDR3 nucleotides read TGCAGCGTTCTGAGGGGGGGCGAGGGCATTCAGTACTTC. Protein sequence: CSVLRGGEGIQYF.